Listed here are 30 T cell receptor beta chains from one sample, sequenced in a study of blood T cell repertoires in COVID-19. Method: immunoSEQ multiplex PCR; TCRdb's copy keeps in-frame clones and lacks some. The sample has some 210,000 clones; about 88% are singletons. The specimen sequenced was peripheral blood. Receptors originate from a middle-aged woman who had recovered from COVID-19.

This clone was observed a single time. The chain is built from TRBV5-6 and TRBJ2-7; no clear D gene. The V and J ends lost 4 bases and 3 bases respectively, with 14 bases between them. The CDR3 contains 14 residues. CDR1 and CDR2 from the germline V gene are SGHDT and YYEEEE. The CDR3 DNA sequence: TGTGCCAGCAGCCCATACCTATATTACTACGAGCAGTACTTC. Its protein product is CASSPYLYYYEQYF.

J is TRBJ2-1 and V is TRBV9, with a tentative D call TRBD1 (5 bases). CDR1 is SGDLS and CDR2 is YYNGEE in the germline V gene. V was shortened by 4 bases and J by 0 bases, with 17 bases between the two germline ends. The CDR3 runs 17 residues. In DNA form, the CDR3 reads TGTGCCAGCAGCTCCCTGCCAGGGCCTTCCTCCTACAATGAGCAGTTCTTC. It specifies CASSSLPGPSSYNEQFF.

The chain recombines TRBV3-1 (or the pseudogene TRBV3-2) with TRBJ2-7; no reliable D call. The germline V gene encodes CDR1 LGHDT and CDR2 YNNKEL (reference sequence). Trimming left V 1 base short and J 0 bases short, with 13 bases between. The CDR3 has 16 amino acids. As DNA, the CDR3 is TGTGCCAGCAGCCAAGCCCTAGAGTTAGGCTCCTACGAGCAGTACTTC. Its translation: CASSQALELGSYEQYF.

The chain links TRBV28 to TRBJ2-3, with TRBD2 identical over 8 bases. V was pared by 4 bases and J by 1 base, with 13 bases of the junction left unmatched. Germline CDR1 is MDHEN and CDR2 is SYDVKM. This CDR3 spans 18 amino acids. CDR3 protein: CASSSPGWAGGGTDTQYF. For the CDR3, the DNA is TGTGCCAGCAGTTCCCCCGGGTGGGCGGGAGGTGGCACAGATACGCAGTATTTT.

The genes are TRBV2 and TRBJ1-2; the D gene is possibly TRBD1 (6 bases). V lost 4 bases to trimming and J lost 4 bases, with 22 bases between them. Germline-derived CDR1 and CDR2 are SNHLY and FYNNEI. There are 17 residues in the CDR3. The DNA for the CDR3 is TGTGCCAGCAGTGGGTCCCTACAGGGTTCAGGGTCCTATGGCTACACCTTC. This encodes CASSGSLQGSGSYGYTF.

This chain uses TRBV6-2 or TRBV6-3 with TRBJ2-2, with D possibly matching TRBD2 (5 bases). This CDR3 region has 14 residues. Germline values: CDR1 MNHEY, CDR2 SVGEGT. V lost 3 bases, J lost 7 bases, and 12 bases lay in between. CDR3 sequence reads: CASSYGLLRGELFF. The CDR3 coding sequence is TGTGCCAGCAGTTATGGACTCCTCCGCGGGGAGCTGTTTTTT.

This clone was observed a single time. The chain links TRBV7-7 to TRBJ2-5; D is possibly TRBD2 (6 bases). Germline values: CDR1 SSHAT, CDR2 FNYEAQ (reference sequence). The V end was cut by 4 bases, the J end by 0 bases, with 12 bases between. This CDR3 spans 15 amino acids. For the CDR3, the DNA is TGTGCCAGCAGCTCGGGACTCTTGTACCAAGAGACCCAGTACTTC. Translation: CASSSGLLYQETQYF.

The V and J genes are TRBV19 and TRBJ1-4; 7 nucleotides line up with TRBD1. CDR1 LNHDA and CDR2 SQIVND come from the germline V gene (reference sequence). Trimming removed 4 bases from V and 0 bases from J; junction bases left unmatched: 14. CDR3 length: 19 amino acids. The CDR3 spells CASSNRPPRQGATNEKLFF. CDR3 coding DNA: TGTGCCAGTAGTAACCGGCCTCCCCGACAGGGTGCAACTAATGAAAAACTGTTTTTT.

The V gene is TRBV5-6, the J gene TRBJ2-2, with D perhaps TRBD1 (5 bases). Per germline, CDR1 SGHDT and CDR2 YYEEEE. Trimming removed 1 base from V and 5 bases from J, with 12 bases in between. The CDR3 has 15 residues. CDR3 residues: CASSLLKRTTGELFF. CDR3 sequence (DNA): TGTGCCAGCAGCTTGCTCAAGAGGACAACCGGGGAGCTGTTTTTT.

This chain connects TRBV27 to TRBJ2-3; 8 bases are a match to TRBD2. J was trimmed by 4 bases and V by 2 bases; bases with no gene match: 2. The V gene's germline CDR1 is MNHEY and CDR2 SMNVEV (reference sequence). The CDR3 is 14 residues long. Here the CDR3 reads CASSLVTSADTQYF. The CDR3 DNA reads TGTGCCAGCAGTTTAGTGACTAGCGCAGATACGCAGTATTTT.

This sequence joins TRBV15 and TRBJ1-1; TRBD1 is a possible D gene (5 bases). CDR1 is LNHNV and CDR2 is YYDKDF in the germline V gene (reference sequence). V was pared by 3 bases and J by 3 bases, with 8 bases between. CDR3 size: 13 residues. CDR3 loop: CATSSQQDTEAFF. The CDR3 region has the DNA TGTGCCACCAGCAGTCAACAGGACACTGAAGCTTTCTTT.

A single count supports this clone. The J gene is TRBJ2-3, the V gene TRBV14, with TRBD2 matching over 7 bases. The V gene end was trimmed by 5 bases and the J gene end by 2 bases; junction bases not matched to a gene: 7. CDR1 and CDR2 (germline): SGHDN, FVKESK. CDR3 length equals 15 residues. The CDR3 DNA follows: TGTGCCAGCAGCAACGGCGGGAGCAACACAGATACGCAGTATTTT. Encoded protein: CASSNGGSNTDTQYF.

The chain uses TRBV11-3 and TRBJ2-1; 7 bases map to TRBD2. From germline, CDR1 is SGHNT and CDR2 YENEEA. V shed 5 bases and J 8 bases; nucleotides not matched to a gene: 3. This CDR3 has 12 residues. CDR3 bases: TGTGCCAGCAGCCGACGGGGGGATGAGCAGTTCTTC. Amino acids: CASSRRGDEQFF. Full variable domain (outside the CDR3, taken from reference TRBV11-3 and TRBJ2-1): EAGVVQSPRYKIIEKKQPVAFWCNPISGHNTLYWYLQNLGQGPELLIRYENEEAVDDSQLPKDRFSAERLKGVDSTLKIQPAELGDSAVYLCASSRRGDEQFFGPGTRLTVL.

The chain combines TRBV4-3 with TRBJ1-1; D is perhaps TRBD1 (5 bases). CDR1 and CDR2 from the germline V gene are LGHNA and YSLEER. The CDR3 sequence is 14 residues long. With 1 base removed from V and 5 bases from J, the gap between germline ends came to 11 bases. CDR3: CASSQGLGGTEAFF. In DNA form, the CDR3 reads TGCGCCAGCAGCCAAGGATTGGGGGGTACTGAAGCTTTCTTT.

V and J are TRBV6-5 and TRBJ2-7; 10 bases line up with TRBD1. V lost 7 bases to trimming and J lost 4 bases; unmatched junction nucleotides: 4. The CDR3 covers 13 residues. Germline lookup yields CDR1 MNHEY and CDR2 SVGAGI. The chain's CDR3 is CASTRDRGYEQYF. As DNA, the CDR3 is TGTGCCAGCACCCGGGACAGGGGTTACGAGCAGTACTTC.

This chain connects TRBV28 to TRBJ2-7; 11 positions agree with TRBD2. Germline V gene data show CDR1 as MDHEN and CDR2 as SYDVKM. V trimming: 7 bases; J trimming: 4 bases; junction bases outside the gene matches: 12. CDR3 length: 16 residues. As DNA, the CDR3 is TGTGCCAGCAAACCTTCACTAGCGGGAGCGCGGTACGAGCAGTACTTC. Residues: CASKPSLAGARYEQYF. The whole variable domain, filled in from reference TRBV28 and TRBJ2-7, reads DVKVTQSSRYLVKRTGEKVFLECVQDMDHENMFWYRQDPGLGLRLIYFSYDVKMKEKGDIPEGYSVSREKKERFSLILESASTNQTSMYLCASKPSLAGARYEQYFGPGTRLTVT.

DNA of the CDR3: TGTGCCAGCACCTCCCGGGGGGCACAACCCTACGAGCAGTACTTC. Translation: CASTSRGAQPYEQYF. The rearrangement joins TRBV6-5 to TRBJ2-7; D perhaps matches TRBD2 (7 bases). Germline CDR1 reads MNHEY; CDR2 reads SVGAGI. This CDR3 has 15 amino acids. Trimming cost V 7 bases and J 2 bases, with 18 bases left between them.

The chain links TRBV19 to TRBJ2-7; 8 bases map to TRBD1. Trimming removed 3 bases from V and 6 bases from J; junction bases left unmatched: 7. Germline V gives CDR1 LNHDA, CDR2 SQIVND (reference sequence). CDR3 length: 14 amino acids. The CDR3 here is CASSMEQGAFEQYF. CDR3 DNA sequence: TGTGCCAGTAGTATGGAGCAGGGGGCATTCGAGCAGTACTTC.

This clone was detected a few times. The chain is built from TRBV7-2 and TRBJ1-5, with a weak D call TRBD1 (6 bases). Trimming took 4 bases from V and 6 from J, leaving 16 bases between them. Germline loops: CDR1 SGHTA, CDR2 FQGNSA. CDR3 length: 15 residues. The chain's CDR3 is CASSSRIQGLQPQHF. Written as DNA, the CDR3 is TGTGCCAGCAGCTCCCGAATACAGGGTCTTCAGCCCCAGCATTTT. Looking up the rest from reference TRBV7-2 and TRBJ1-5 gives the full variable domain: GAGVSQSPSNKVTEKGKDVELRCDPISGHTALYWYRQSLGQGLEFLIYFQGNSAPDKSGLPSDRFSAERTGGSVSTLTIQRTQQEDSAVYLCASSSRIQGLQPQHFGDGTRLSIL.

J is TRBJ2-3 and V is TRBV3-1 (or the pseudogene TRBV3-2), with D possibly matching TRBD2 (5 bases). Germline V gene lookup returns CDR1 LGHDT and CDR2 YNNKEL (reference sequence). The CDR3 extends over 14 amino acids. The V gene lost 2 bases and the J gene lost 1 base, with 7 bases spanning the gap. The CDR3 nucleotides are TGTGCCAGCAGCCAACAGGAGGGCACAGATACGCAGTATTTT. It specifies CASSQQEGTDTQYF.

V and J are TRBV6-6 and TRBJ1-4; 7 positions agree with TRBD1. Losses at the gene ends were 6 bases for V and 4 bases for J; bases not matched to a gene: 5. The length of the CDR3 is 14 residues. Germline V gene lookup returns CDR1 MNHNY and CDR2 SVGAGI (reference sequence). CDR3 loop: CASRPGQNNEKLFF. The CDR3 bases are TGTGCCAGCAGGCCGGGACAGAATAATGAAAAACTGTTTTTT.

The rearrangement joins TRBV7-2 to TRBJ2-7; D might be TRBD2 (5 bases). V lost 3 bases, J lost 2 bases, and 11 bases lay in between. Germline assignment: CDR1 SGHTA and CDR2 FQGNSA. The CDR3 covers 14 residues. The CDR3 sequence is CASSLAPGTYEQYF. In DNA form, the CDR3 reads TGTGCCAGCAGCTTGGCCCCGGGGACCTACGAGCAGTACTTC.

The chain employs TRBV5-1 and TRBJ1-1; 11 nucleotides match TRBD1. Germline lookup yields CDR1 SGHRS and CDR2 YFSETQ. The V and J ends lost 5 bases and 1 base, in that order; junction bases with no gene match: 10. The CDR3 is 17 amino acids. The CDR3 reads CASRWDRGLPKNTEAFF. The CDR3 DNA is TGCGCCAGCAGATGGGACAGGGGGTTGCCCAAGAACACTGAAGCTTTCTTT.

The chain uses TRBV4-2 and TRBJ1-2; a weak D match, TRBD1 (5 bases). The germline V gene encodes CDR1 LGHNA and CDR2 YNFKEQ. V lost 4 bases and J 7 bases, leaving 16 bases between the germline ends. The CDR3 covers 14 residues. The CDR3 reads CASSPAGGGSGYTF. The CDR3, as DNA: TGTGCCAGCAGCCCAGCGGGGGGGGGAAGTGGCTACACCTTC.

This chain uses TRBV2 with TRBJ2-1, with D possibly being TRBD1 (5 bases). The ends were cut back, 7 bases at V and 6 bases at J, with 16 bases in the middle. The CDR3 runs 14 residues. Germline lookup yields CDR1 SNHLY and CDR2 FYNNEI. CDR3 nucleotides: TGTGCCAGCATTAAAGATACAGGTCCCAATGAGCAGTTCTTC. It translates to CASIKDTGPNEQFF.

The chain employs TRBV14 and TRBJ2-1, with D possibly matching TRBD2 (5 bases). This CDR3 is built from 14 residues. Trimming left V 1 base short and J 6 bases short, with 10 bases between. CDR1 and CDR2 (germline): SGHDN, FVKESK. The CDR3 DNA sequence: TGTGCCAGCAGCCAAGTGGGAGTCGGCAATGAGCAGTTCTTC. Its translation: CASSQVGVGNEQFF.

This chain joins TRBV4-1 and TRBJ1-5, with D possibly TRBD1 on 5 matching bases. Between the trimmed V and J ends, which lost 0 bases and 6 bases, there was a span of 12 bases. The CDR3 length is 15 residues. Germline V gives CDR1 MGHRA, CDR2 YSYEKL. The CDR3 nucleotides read TGCGCCAGCAGCCAAGATCCGCAGGGTGCTCAGCCCCAGCATTTT. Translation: CASSQDPQGAQPQHF.

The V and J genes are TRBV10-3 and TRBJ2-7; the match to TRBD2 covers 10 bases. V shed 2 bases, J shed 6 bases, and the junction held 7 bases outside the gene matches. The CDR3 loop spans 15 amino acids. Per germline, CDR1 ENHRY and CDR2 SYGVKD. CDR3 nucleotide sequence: TGTGCCATCAGTGAGACTAGCGGGAAAGCCGGCGAGCAGTACTTC. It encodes CAISETSGKAGEQYF.

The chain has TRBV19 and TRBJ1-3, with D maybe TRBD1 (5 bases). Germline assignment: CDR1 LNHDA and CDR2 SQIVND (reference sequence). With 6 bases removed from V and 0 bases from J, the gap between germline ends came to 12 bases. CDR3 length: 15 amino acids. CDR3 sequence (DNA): TGTGCCAGTAGCAGGGACTTAAGCTCTGGAAACACCATATATTTT. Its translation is CASSRDLSSGNTIYF.

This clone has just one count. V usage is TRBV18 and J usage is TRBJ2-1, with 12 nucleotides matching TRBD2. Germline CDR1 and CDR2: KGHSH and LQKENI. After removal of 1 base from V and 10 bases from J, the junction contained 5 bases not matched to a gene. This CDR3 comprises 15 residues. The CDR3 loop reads CASSPRLAGVGEQFF. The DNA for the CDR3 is TGTGCCAGCTCACCACGACTAGCGGGAGTAGGAGAGCAGTTCTTC.